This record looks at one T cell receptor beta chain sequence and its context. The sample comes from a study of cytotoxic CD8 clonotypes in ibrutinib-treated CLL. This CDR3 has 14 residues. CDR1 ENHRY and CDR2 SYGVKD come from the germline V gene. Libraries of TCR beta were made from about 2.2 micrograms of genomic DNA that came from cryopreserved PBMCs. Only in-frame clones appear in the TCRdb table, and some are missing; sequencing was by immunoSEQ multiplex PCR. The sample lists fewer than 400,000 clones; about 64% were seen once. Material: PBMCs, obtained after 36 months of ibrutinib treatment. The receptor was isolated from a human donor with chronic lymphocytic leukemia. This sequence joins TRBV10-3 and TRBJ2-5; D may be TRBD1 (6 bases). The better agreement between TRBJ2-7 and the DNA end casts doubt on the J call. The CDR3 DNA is TGTGCCATCAGTTTCACAGGGTTACGGTACGAGCAGTACTTC. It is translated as CAISFTGLRYEQYF.